This T cell receptor beta chain was captured in a study of blood T cell repertoires in COVID-19. Study in general: The United States, Italy and Spain provided the acute and convalescent COVID-19 samples. PBMCs, B-cell-depleted T cells, or T cells were the source of the cDNA or gDNA that made up the material.

Original processing methods: Reference gene primer amplification gave estimated nucleated cell counts. Repertoires were generated with immunoSEQ multiplex PCR, while TCRdb's copy carries only in-frame clones and drops some. Clonal size and the V and J genes are those of that table, whereas D and trimming came from the DNA. The profile shows 80,000 to 100,000 clones, over 70% of them singletons. The CDR3 contains 14 residues. V lost 4 bases to trimming and J lost 4 bases; unmatched junction nucleotides: 5. Germline assignment: CDR1 SEHNR and CDR2 FQNEAQ (reference sequence). The clonotype comes from a man in his fifties or sixties with acute or convalescent COVID-19. The chain links TRBV7-9 to TRBJ2-3; TRBD1 agrees at 7 bases. The sequencing sample was made of peripheral blood. The CDR3, as DNA: TGTGCCAGCAGCTCCTGGGACAGAGCAGATACGCAGTATTTT. Amino acid sequence: CASSSWDRADTQYF.